The 25 T cell receptor beta chains below come from one sample, sequenced in a study of blood T cells in healthy people across ages. For the second PCR, which ran for roughly 6 to 11 cycles, a sample-barcoded 5' primer and a J-beta primer mix were used. TCRdb recomputed calls from the 5' RACE reads with MiXCR, one row per CDR3 protein. Of about 1.4 million distinct CDR3 sequences listed, 55% to 75% were seen once; the top ten hold 6.5% to 8.5%. What was sequenced was blood. All receptors come from a man younger than 35 in good health.

The chain links TRBV6-2 or TRBV6-3 to TRBJ2-3, with D possibly matching TRBD1 (5 bases). Trimming took off 5 bases at V and 1 base at J, with 16 bases between the two ends. This CDR3 region has 16 residues. The V gene's germline CDR1 is MNHEY and CDR2 SVGEGT. The CDR3 spells CASSPPWGTGTDTQYF. CDR3 in DNA: TGTGCCAGCAGTCCCCCGTGGGGCACGGGCACAGATACGCAGTATTTT.

The chain links TRBV27 to TRBJ2-5; D may match TRBD1 or TRBD2 (6 bases each). Germline V gene data show CDR1 as MNHEY and CDR2 as SMNVEV (reference sequence). V was cut by 6 bases and J by 2 bases, with 13 bases left in between. The CDR3 length is 14 residues. The CDR3 here is CASSRIGGQETQYF. The CDR3 DNA reads as TGTGCCAGCAGCCGAATAGGGGGGCAAGAGACCCAGTACTTC.

The chain employs TRBV20-1 and TRBJ1-5; 7 positions match TRBD1. The length of the CDR3 is 14 residues. Trimming cost V 7 bases and J 0 bases; bases outside gene matches: 6. The germline CDR1 and CDR2 sequences are DFQATT and SNEGSKA (reference sequence). The CDR3 sequence: CSGQGGYSNQPQHF. In DNA, the CDR3 is TGCAGTGGACAGGGAGGATATAGCAATCAGCCCCAGCATTTT.

The rearrangement joins TRBV29-1 to TRBJ2-1; 8 bases align to TRBD1. V lost 3 bases to trimming and J lost 8 bases; unmatched junction nucleotides: 3. The germline V gene encodes CDR1 SQVTM and CDR2 ANQGSEA. The CDR3 loop spans 12 amino acids. In nucleotides, the CDR3 is TGCAGCGTTGACAGGGGGCTGGATGAGCAGTTCTTC. Protein product: CSVDRGLDEQFF.

V and J are TRBV27 and TRBJ2-1; D is undetermined. Germline assignment: CDR1 MNHEY and CDR2 SMNVEV (reference sequence). This CDR3 contains 12 residues. V was clipped by 4 bases and J by 7 bases, with 8 bases between them. The CDR3 DNA is TGTGCCAGCAGTTCCCGACTGAATGAGCAGTTCTTC. Protein product: CASSSRLNEQFF.

This clonotype was counted only a few times. The chain links TRBV7-2 to TRBJ2-3; 8 nucleotides match TRBD1. Germline V lookup: CDR1 SGHTA, CDR2 FQGNSA. This CDR3 region has 13 residues. Losses at the gene ends were 7 bases for V and 10 bases for J; bases not matched to a gene: 10. CDR3 protein: CASTESETGAQYF. CDR3 sequence (DNA): TGTGCCAGCACCGAGAGTGAGACAGGGGCGCAGTATTTT.

The rearrangement joins TRBV20-1 to TRBJ2-3; tentative D call: TRBD1 (6 bases). This CDR3 is built from 15 residues. The ends were cut back, 0 bases at V and 0 bases at J, with 10 bases in the middle. Germline V CDR1 and CDR2: DFQATT, SNEGSKA (reference sequence). CDR3 loop: CSAREDSSSTDTQYF. CDR3 nucleotides: TGCAGTGCTAGAGAGGACAGCTCTAGCACAGATACGCAGTATTTT.

This chain links TRBV5-6 with TRBJ2-3, with 7 positions matching TRBD1. The V segment lost 3 bases and the J segment 5 bases; nucleotides outside the gene matches: 6. Per germline, CDR1 SGHDT and CDR2 YYEEEE. This CDR3 region has 14 residues. The CDR3 spells CASSWGQTLDTQYF. The CDR3 DNA is TGTGCCAGCAGCTGGGGACAGACCTTAGATACGCAGTATTTT.

The V and J genes are TRBV3-1 and TRBJ2-7; 8 bases match TRBD1. Germline loops: CDR1 LGHDT, CDR2 YNNKEL (reference sequence). J lost 2 bases, V lost 6 bases, and 9 bases had no gene match. This CDR3 comprises 15 residues. DNA of the CDR3: TGTGCCAGCAGTTACGGACAGGGCCCTCCCTACGAGCAGTACTTC. It codes for CASSYGQGPPYEQYF.

The chain carries TRBV20-1 and TRBJ2-1; 11 bases are shared with TRBD2. CDR1 is DFQATT, CDR2 SNEGSKA, per germline (reference sequence). Trimming at V came to 4 bases and at J to 2 bases, leaving 1 base not matched to a gene. This CDR3 region has 14 residues. CDR3 amino acids: CSAKGLAAYNEQFF. The CDR3 DNA follows: TGCAGTGCTAAGGGACTAGCGGCCTACAATGAGCAGTTCTTC.

This clonotype was observed a few times. The chain links TRBV5-1 to TRBJ1-2; 9 positions agree with TRBD1. Trimming removed 2 bases from V and 8 bases from J; junction bases left unmatched: 4. In germline, CDR1 is SGHRS, CDR2 YFSETQ. CDR3 size: 13 residues. CDR3 residues: CASSFRDRDGYTF. CDR3 nucleotides: TGCGCCAGCAGCTTCCGGGACAGGGACGGCTACACCTTC.

The chain employs TRBV7-2 and TRBJ2-5; 8 bases line up with TRBD2. Germline-derived CDR1 and CDR2 are SGHTA and FQGNSA. The CDR3 runs 15 residues. Trimming removed 1 base from V and 3 bases from J; junction bases left unmatched: 4. The DNA for the CDR3 is TGTGCCAGCAGCTTAGTGGCGGGGGGCGAAGAGACCCAGTACTTC. This gives the protein CASSLVAGGEETQYF.

In regard to this clonotype: A junction boundary mismatches the germline segment, possibly from a read error. The J gene is TRBJ2-3, the V gene TRBV7-9; D is uncertain. Germline lookup yields CDR1 SEHNR and CDR2 FQNEAQ (reference sequence). The CDR3 is 15 residues long. CDR3 in DNA: TGCGCCAGCAGCCTTAGGTGGCCAACTACAGATACGCAGTATTTT. Encoded protein: CASSLRWPTTDTQYF.

The genes are TRBV25-1 and TRBJ2-1; 8 nucleotides match TRBD1. CDR1 MGHDK and CDR2 SYGVNS come from the germline V gene. This CDR3 comprises 16 residues. V lost 4 bases, J lost 2 bases, and 7 bases stayed unmatched. The CDR3 nucleotides are TGTGCCAGCAGTGCTTGGCGGGACAGGACCTACAATGAGCAGTTCTTC. This codes for CASSAWRDRTYNEQFF.

The genes are TRBV7-9 and TRBJ2-3, with 8 nucleotides matching TRBD1. The CDR3 spans 15 residues. With V trimmed by 3 bases and J by 3 bases, 5 bases remained unmatched. The germline V gene encodes CDR1 SEHNR and CDR2 FQNEAQ (reference sequence). The CDR3 protein is CASSFRTGRTDTQYF. Written as DNA, the CDR3 is TGTGCCAGCAGCTTCCGGACAGGGCGGACAGATACGCAGTATTTT.

This clonotype showed up just a few times. The rearrangement uses TRBV15 and TRBJ2-5, with D unresolved. CDR3 length equals 16 residues. The V end was cut by 5 bases, the J end by 3 bases, with 19 bases between. Germline-derived CDR1 and CDR2 are LNHNV and YYDKDF (reference sequence). CDR3 in DNA: TGTGCCACCAGCGATCCCCCCGATTCGTTAAAAGAGACCCAGTACTTC. This codes for CATSDPPDSLKETQYF.

The genes are TRBV30 and TRBJ2-7; D might be TRBD1 (5 bases). The germline V gene has CDR1 GTSNPN and CDR2 SVGIG (reference sequence). The ends were cut back, 0 bases at V and 4 bases at J, with 10 bases in the middle. The length of the CDR3 is 13 residues. CDR3 nucleotide sequence: TGTGCCTGGAGTGTTGTGACAGATTACGAGCAGTACTTC. As protein: CAWSVVTDYEQYF.

The chain couples TRBV27 to TRBJ2-4; 7 nucleotides align to TRBD2. CDR1 and CDR2 (germline): MNHEY, SMNVEV (reference sequence). V was clipped by 6 bases and J by 0 bases; unmatched bases: 2. This CDR3 spans 14 amino acids. The CDR3 reads CASRERGAKNIQYF. CDR3 coding DNA: TGTGCCAGCAGGGAGCGGGGAGCCAAAAACATTCAGTACTTC.

The sample holds one count of this clonotype. Given a much more abundant clone one base away, this may be a read error. The CDR3 here is CAWRGDRGNQPQHF. CDR3 in DNA: TGTGCCTGGAGGGGGGACAGGGGGAATCAGCCCCAGCATTTT. The rearrangement uses TRBV30 and TRBJ1-5, with 11 bases aligning to TRBD1. Germline V CDR1 and CDR2: GTSNPN, SVGIG (reference sequence). The trim removed 3 bases at V and 4 bases at J, leaving 2 bases unmatched. The CDR3 runs 14 residues.

The chain has TRBV29-1 and TRBJ2-3; tentative D call: TRBD1 (5 bases). The CDR3 runs 14 residues. V was shortened by 4 bases and J by 6 bases, with 17 bases between the two germline ends. From germline, CDR1 is SQVTM and CDR2 ANQGSEA. CDR3 residues: CSVGALVRVDTQYF. The CDR3 nucleotides are TGCAGCGTTGGCGCGCTAGTCAGGGTGGATACGCAGTATTTT.

This clonotype was counted once. The chain employs TRBV29-1 and TRBJ2-1, with D maybe TRBD1 (6 bases). The length of the CDR3 is 13 residues. The V end lost 6 bases, the J end lost 8 bases, and 17 bases lay between the germline ends. The germline V gene encodes CDR1 SQVTM and CDR2 ANQGSEA. The CDR3 sequence: CSVISGEDYEQFF. DNA of the CDR3: TGCAGCGTGATCTCAGGGGAAGACTATGAGCAGTTCTTC.

The V call is TRBV5-1, the J call TRBJ1-6; D gene ambiguous. There are 15 residues in the CDR3. V gave up 4 bases and J gave up 3 bases, with 11 bases separating them. Germline CDR1 is SGHRS and CDR2 is YFSETQ. The CDR3 sequence: CASSPFADYNSPLHF. In DNA, the CDR3 is TGCGCCAGCAGCCCGTTCGCCGACTATAATTCACCCCTCCACTTT.

V is TRBV10-3 and J is TRBJ1-1; a possible D gene is TRBD1 (5 bases). From germline, CDR1 is ENHRY and CDR2 SYGVKD. Deletions cut 1 base from V and 3 bases from J, with 6 bases between. The CDR3 covers 13 residues. CDR3 DNA sequence: TGTGCCATCAGTGAGTTGGGGGACACTGAAGCTTTCTTT. Translation: CAISELGDTEAFF.

The genes are TRBV6-1 and TRBJ1-2; TRBD1 might be the D (6 bases). The CDR3 is made up of 12 amino acids. CDR1 and CDR2 from the germline V gene are MNHNS and SASEGT. V was cut by 7 bases and J by 8 bases, with 14 bases left in between. In DNA form, the CDR3 reads TGTGCCAGCAACGGCCAGGGGAGAGGCTACACCTTC. Amino acid sequence: CASNGQGRGYTF.

This clonotype was picked up a small number of times. V gene TRBV29-1 combines with J gene TRBJ2-7; no clear D. V dropped 4 bases and J dropped 1 base, with 8 bases sitting between them. This CDR3 is built from 12 residues. Per germline, CDR1 SQVTM and CDR2 ANQGSEA. Here the CDR3 DNA reads TGCAGCGTTGTTTACAGTTCCTACGAGCAGTACTTC. Amino acids: CSVVYSSYEQYF.